This T cell receptor (beta chain) was sequenced in a study of cytomegalovirus exposure and HLA in healthy donors. Across the whole study: There were around 100 million unique TCR beta sequences, drawn from about 180 million T cells, in an earlier analysis. Study-wide findings and caveats: CMV serostatus stood as the only immune exposure information on hand. Cytomegalovirus association was assigned to some 160 TCR beta chains.

The PCR made use of 60 Vbeta and 13 Jbeta primers. Profiled with immunoSEQ multiplex PCR; TCRdb holds only in-frame clones, not every one. The sample lists under 200,000 clones, 70% to 85% occurring once. As regards this clone: Its antigen is still unknown. One end of the junction is discordant with germline, which a read error may explain.

This receptor was identified in a man in his fifties in good health and CMV-seropositive. The source material was PBMCs.

The CDR3 here is CASSVGLAGVDAQYF. CDR3 bases: TGTGCCAGCAGTGTAGGGCTAGCGGGGGTAGATGCGCAGTATTTT. The rearrangement uses TRBV6-1 and TRBJ2-3, with 10 positions matching TRBD2. Germline CDR1 and CDR2: MNHNS and SASEGT. This CDR3 comprises 15 residues.